This paragraph covers one T cell receptor (beta chain) sequence. Its antigen remains undetermined. Per-base qualities were not stored, and no clone one base away is much larger. These data are taken from a study of T cell responses to AZD1222 COVID-19 vaccine (dated by TCRdb to the early 2020s). Describing the broader study: Because spike-specific TCR depth and breadth did not differ between the two schedules, AZD1222 recipients who got a second dose at roughly 4 weeks were pooled with those who got a second dose at roughly 12 weeks. Trial participants were enrolled by age into 18-55, 56-69 and 70-plus year subgroups, with around 150, 28 and 57 TCR-sequenced participants respectively. TCR sequencing was performed for 233 trial participants, of whom about 200 were given two doses of AZD1222 and around 25 were given two doses of MenACWY control vaccine.

From the cysteine up to the phenylalanine, the CDR3 has a length of 12 residues. The CDR3 DNA has 36 bases and is translated from base 1. Trimming costs V 1 base and J 6 bases, and their ends lie 6 bases apart. CDR1 and CDR2, per the germline V gene, are SQVTM and ANQGSEA. The CDR3 regions of human TCRbeta chains were subjected to immunosequencing. From the authors' description of their analysis: Repertoire TCRs were checked for matches against a reference library of SARS-CoV-2-specific TCRs that had been generated using the MIRA antigen-specificity platform. Breadth was defined as the fraction of unique TCRs that were SARS-CoV-2-associated, and depth was defined as the fraction of total T cells that were SARS-CoV-2-associated. Using the MIRA data, every spike-specific TCR was mapped to the spike region that the TCR reacted to and assigned to either a CD4 or a CD8 class. Log10-transformed breadth and depth values were compared by one-way ANOVA with Sidak's multiple comparisons tests. Imported from immuneACCESS, the table was reduced by TCRdb to in-frame sequences with V and J called. These copies leave out some clones; in studies compared against another copy, an unresolved V gene accounts for under half, and the cause of the remainder is not known. V and J calls and clone size are those listed in that table; D and trimming were worked out from the DNA. The sample table holds approximately 80,000 clones, of which roughly nine tenths were seen once. The ten largest account for roughly a quarter of the sample.

The full study reports these points: In the small 56-69-year group, the increase in depth fell short of significance, most likely because of low power. Because no day 14 peak-response samples were available, repertoires were characterized only after the peak T cell response. After two AZD1222 doses, both the breadth and the depth of spike-specific TCRs were significantly higher than at day 0 and than in MenACWY recipients. Only five or six AZD1222 recipients were SARS-CoV-2 seropositive at baseline, limiting conclusions about previously exposed vaccinees. The vaccine-associated CD4 TCRs covered the entire spike protein, and the dominant responses fell in regions 160-218 and 743-854. Most participants were white British and females outnumbered males, and the authors suggested that clonal diversity may have been underestimated. Reportedly, almost half of the unique spike-specific TCRs recognized epitopes lying outside the regions that are mutated in the B.1.351 and B.1.1.7 variants.

The label giving this sample's time point can be read as: baseline before first vaccination. The vaccinee samples were drawn from two UK trials, COV001 and COV002, one of which was a single-blind randomized controlled phase 2/3 trial testing AZD1222 (ChAdOx1 nCoV-19) in healthy adults. Trial participant PBMC samples were collected at day 0 and day 28 after the second dose for TCRbeta chain sequencing. The sequence was obtained from an adult in good health. This material consisted of peripheral blood, taken on day 0 of AZD1222 vaccination. Recombination linked TRBV29-1 to TRBJ2-2; the D gene remains uncertain. The base sequence is TGCAGCGTTGAAGGGGGTTCCGGGGAGCTGTTTTTT. Translation gives CSVEGGSGELFF.